The clone carrying this TCR beta chain was detected a few times. No antigen is known for it. The data stem from a study of T cell repertoires in cytomegalovirus infection. The V end was cut by 4 bases, the J end by 6 bases, with 13 bases between. Germline CDR1 reads LGHNA; CDR2 reads YNFKEQ. CDR3 length: 14 residues. TCRdb passed the reads through MiXCR, listing each CDR3 protein once. This sample has some 700,000 distinct CDR3 sequences, with roughly a third found just once. The chain has TRBV4-2 and TRBJ2-1, with D perhaps matching TRBD1 or TRBD2 (5 bases each). The receptor comes from a human donor in good health (CMV status not recorded). Some clones in this sample may be carry-over from other donors' samples. Sequenced material: cultured PBMCs, taken from culture after CMV antigen stimulation. The CDR3 here is CASSPGPTGNEQFF. The DNA for the CDR3 is TGTGCCAGCAGCCCGGGACCTACCGGCAATGAGCAGTTCTTC.